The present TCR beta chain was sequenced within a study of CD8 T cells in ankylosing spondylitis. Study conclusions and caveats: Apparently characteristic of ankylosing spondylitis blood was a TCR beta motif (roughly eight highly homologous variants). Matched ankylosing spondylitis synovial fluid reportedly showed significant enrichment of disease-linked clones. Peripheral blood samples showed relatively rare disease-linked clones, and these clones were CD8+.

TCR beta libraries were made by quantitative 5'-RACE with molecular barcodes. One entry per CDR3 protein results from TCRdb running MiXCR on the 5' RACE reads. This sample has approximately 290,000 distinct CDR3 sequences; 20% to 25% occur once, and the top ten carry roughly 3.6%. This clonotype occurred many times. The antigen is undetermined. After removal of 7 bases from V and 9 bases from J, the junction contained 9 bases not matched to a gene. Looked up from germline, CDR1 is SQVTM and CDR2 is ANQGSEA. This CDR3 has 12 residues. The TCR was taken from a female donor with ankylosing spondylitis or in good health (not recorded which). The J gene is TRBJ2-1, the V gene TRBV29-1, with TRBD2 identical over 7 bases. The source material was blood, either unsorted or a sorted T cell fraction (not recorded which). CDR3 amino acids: CSDVTSPSEQFF. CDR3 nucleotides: TGCAGCGATGTGACTAGCCCGAGTGAGCAGTTCTTC.